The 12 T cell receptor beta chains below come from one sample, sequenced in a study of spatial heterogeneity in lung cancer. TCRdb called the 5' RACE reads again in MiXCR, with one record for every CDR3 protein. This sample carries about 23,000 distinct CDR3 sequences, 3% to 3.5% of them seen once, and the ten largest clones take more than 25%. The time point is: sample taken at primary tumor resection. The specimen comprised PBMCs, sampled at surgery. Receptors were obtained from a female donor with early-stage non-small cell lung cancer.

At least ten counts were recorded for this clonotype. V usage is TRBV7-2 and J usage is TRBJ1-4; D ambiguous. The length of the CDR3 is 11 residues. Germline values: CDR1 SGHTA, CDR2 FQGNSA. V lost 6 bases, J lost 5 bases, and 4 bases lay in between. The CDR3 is CASRKNEKLFF. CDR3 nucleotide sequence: TGTGCCAGCAGGAAGAATGAAAAACTGTTTTTT.

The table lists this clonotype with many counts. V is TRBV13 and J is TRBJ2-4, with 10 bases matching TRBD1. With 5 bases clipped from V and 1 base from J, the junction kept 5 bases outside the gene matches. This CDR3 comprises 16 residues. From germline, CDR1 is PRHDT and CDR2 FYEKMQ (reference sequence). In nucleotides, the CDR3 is TGTGCCAGCAGCCCTGGGGACAGGGGCGCCAAAAACATTCAGTACTTC. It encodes CASSPGDRGAKNIQYF.

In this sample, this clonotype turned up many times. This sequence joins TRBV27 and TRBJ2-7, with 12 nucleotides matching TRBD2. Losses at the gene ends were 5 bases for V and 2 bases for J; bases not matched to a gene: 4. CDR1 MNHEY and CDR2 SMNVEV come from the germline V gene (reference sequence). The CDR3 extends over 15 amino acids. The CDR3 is CASSPSGRAAYEQYF. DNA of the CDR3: TGTGCCAGCAGTCCTAGCGGGAGGGCCGCCTACGAGCAGTACTTC.

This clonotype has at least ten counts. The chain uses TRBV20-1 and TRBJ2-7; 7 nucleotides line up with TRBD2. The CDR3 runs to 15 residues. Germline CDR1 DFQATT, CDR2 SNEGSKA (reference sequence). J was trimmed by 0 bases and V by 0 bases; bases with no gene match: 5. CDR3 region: CSARDPGGSSYEQYF. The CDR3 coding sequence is TGCAGTGCTAGAGATCCGGGGGGTAGCTCCTACGAGCAGTACTTC.

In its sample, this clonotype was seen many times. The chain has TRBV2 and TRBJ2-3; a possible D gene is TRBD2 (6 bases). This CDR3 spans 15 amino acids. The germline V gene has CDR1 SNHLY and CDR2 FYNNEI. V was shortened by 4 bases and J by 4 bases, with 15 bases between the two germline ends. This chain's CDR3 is CASSVLRGIPDTQYF. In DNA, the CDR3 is TGTGCCAGCAGTGTTTTACGCGGGATACCAGATACGCAGTATTTT.

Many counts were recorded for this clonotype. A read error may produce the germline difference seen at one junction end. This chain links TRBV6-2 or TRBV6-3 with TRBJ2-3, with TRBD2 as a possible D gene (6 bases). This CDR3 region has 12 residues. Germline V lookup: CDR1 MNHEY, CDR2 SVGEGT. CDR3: CASSFLTRDVFF. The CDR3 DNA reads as TGTGCCAGCAGTTTCCTGACTAGGGATGTCTTCTTT.

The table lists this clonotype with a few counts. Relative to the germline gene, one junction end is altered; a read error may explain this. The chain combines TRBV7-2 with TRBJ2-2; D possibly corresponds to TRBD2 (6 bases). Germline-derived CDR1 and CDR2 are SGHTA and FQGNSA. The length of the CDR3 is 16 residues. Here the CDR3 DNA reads TGTGCCAGCAACTTAGGATCGGGAGCGAACACCGGGGAGCTGTTTTTT. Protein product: CASNLGSGANTGELFF.

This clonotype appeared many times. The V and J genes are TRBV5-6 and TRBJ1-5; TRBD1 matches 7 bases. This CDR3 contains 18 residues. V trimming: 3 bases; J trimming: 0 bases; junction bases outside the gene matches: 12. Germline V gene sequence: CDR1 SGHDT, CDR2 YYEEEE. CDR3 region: CASSSFRTGVYSNQPQHF. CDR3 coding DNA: TGTGCCAGCAGCTCCTTTAGGACAGGAGTATATAGCAATCAGCCCCAGCATTTT.

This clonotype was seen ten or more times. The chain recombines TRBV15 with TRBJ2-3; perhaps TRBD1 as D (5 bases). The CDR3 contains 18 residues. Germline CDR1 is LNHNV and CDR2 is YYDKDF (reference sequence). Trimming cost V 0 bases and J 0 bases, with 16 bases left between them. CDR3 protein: CATSRDNGAGRSTDTQYF. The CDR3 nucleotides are TGTGCCACCAGCAGAGATAATGGGGCAGGACGTAGCACAGATACGCAGTATTTT.

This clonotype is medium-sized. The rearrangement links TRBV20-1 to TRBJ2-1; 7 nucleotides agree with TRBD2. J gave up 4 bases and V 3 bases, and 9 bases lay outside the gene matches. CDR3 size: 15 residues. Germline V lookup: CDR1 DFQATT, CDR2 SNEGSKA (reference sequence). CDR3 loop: CSARPRTRGYNEQFF. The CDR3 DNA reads TGCAGTGCTAGGCCCAGGACTAGAGGGTACAATGAGCAGTTCTTC.

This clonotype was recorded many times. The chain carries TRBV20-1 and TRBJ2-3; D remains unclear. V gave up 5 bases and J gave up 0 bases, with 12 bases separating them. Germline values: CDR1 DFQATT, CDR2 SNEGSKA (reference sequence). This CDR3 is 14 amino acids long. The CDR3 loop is CSAAWTASTDTQYF. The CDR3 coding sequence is TGCAGTGCTGCTTGGACGGCTAGCACAGATACGCAGTATTTT.

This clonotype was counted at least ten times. The CDR3 DNA reads as TGTGCCAGCAGCGTCGTACATGCGGGCGAGCAGTACTTC. Its translation: CASSVVHAGEQYF. V and J are TRBV9 and TRBJ2-7, with D possibly matching TRBD2 (5 bases). The V end lost 2 bases, the J end lost 6 bases, and 12 bases lay between the germline ends. CDR3 length: 13 amino acids. CDR1 SGDLS and CDR2 YYNGEE come from the germline V gene.